The 28 T cell receptor beta chains below come from one sample, sequenced in a study of cytomegalovirus exposure and HLA in healthy donors. Primers included in the PCR were 60 Vbeta and 13 Jbeta primers. Generated by immunoSEQ multiplex PCR, the TCRdb table keeps only in-frame clones and is missing some. Seen in this sample are 200,000 to 250,000 clones; the ten most common clones hold about 0.9%. The source material was PBMCs. These receptors originate from a woman aged 30 to 39 in good health and CMV-seropositive.

The V gene is TRBV9, the J gene TRBJ2-3; 8 positions match TRBD2. CDR1 and CDR2 from the germline V gene are SGDLS and YYNGEE. The CDR3 consists of 13 residues. V gave up 6 bases and J gave up 6 bases; unmatched junction bases: 6. For the CDR3, the DNA is TGTGCCAGCACCCCGGGAGGGGGGGATACGCAGTATTTT. Its translation is CASTPGGGDTQYF.

As to this clone: The same CDR3 also results from other DNA sequences found in this sample. The rearrangement joins TRBV7-2 to TRBJ2-1, with 10 bases lining up with TRBD2. Per germline, CDR1 SGHTA and CDR2 FQGNSA. Trimming removed 3 bases from V and 4 bases from J; junction bases left unmatched: 3. The CDR3 is 15 amino acids. CDR3 in DNA: TGTGCCAGCAGCTTTCTAGCGGGGGTTTACAATGAGCAGTTCTTC. This sequence encodes CASSFLAGVYNEQFF.

The rearrangement joins TRBV9 to TRBJ1-1, with a tentative D call TRBD1 (5 bases). Trimming removed 2 bases from V and 10 bases from J, with 18 bases in between. Per the germline V gene, CDR1 is SGDLS and CDR2 is YYNGEE. CDR3 length: 14 residues. CDR3 sequence reads: CASSVTGTPGGAFF. CDR3 in DNA: TGTGCCAGCAGCGTTACCGGGACCCCGGGGGGAGCTTTCTTT.

The CDR3 DNA reads TGTGCCGGCCATGGGGAGGGGGGTTGGAGCAATCAGCCCCAGCATTTT. This sequence encodes CAGHGEGGWSNQPQHF. The J gene is TRBJ1-5, the V gene TRBV2; a possible D gene is TRBD1 (6 bases). The CDR3 covers 16 residues. V was trimmed by 11 bases and J by 1 base, leaving 21 bases between them. Germline lookup yields CDR1 SNHLY and CDR2 FYNNEI.

The V gene is TRBV18, the J gene TRBJ1-6; 10 bases agree with TRBD1. Per germline, CDR1 KGHSH and CDR2 LQKENI. The V gene end was trimmed by 3 bases and the J gene end by 0 bases; junction bases not matched to a gene: 8. The CDR3 is 19 amino acids. The chain's CDR3 is CASSPLGQGRFSYNSPLHF. The DNA of the CDR3 is TGTGCCAGCTCACCCCTGGGACAGGGGCGCTTCTCCTATAATTCACCCCTCCACTTT.

The chain has TRBV5-1 and TRBJ2-7; 12 bases agree with TRBD2. V shed 3 bases and J 5 bases; nucleotides not matched to a gene: 15. The CDR3 totals 18 residues. CDR1 and CDR2 from the germline V gene are SGHRS and YFSETQ. CDR3 protein: CASSSGGLAGGIRDEQYF. The CDR3 region has the DNA TGCGCCAGCAGCTCGGGAGGCCTAGCGGGGGGGATTCGAGACGAGCAGTACTTC.

This chain connects TRBV5-1 to TRBJ2-7, with 7 bases that match TRBD1. Germline V gives CDR1 SGHRS, CDR2 YFSETQ. The V gene end was trimmed by 5 bases and the J gene end by 4 bases; junction bases not matched to a gene: 9. The CDR3 sequence is 14 residues long. The CDR3 reads CASRAAGGRYEQYF. CDR3 nucleotide sequence: TGCGCCAGCAGAGCGGCAGGGGGAAGGTACGAGCAGTACTTC.

The V call is TRBV27, the J call TRBJ2-6; 7 bases agree with TRBD1. V shed 9 bases and J 0 bases; nucleotides not matched to a gene: 11. CDR1 and CDR2 from the germline V gene are MNHEY and SMNVEV (reference sequence). This CDR3 region has 17 residues. As DNA, the CDR3 is TGTGCCAGTAGACGGGACAGCTTCGCCTCTGGGGCCAACGTCCTGACTTTC. Its translation is CASRRDSFASGANVLTF.

J is TRBJ1-4 and V is TRBV2; D unresolved. CDR1 SNHLY and CDR2 FYNNEI come from the germline V gene. This CDR3 is built from 14 residues. Deletions cut 6 bases from V and 0 bases from J, with 8 bases between. The CDR3 DNA reads TGTGCCAGCAGCGCTATTGCAACTAATGAAAAACTGTTTTTT. Encoded protein: CASSAIATNEKLFF.

The chain has TRBV27 and TRBJ2-7; 12 bases agree with TRBD2. Germline values: CDR1 MNHEY, CDR2 SMNVEV (reference sequence). The trim removed 6 bases at V and 2 bases at J, leaving 11 bases unmatched. The CDR3 covers 17 residues. The CDR3 coding sequence is TGTGCCAGCAGACGGACCTCTAGCGGGAGGGCAACCTACGAGCAGTACTTC. This sequence encodes CASRRTSSGRATYEQYF.

J is TRBJ1-5 and V is TRBV28; TRBD1 might be the D (6 bases). The germline gives CDR1 MDHEN, CDR2 SYDVKM. CDR3 length: 13 residues. Trimming took off 6 bases at V and 6 bases at J, with 12 bases between the two ends. The CDR3 DNA follows: TGTGCCAGCAGCGCTTTCAGGGGTCAGCCCCAGCATTTT. Translated, it gives CASSAFRGQPQHF.

This chain uses TRBV7-9 with TRBJ1-4; 8 bases agree with TRBD1. V trimming: 3 bases; J trimming: 8 bases; junction bases outside the gene matches: 5. Germline assignment: CDR1 SEHNR and CDR2 FQNEAQ (reference sequence). The CDR3 is 14 residues long. Here the CDR3 DNA reads TGTGCCAGCAGCTTCACAGGGGGGGTGGAAAAACTGTTTTTT. This encodes CASSFTGGVEKLFF.

This rearrangement joins TRBV10-1 to TRBJ2-1, with D tentatively TRBD1 (6 bases). V lost 5 bases and J lost 5, with 10 bases in between. This CDR3 has 13 amino acids. CDR1 and CDR2 (germline): WNHNN, SYGVQD (reference sequence). DNA of the CDR3: TGCGCCAGCAGTTCGACAGGTAACAATGAGCAGTTCTTC. Translating it yields CASSSTGNNEQFF.

The CDR3 loop is CASSVGQESSYEQYF. The CDR3 DNA reads TGTGCCAGCAGCGTAGGACAGGAGAGCTCCTACGAGCAGTACTTC. The J gene is TRBJ2-7, the V gene TRBV9; tentative D call: TRBD1 (6 bases). V lost 0 bases, J lost 0 bases, and 10 bases lay in between. Germline V gene data show CDR1 as SGDLS and CDR2 as YYNGEE. The CDR3 covers 15 residues.

The gene calls are TRBV18 and TRBJ2-1; 12 bases are a match to TRBD2. This CDR3 region has 18 residues. J was trimmed by 4 bases and V by 2 bases; bases with no gene match: 9. From germline, CDR1 is KGHSH and CDR2 LQKENI. CDR3 region: CASSPESWTSGTYNEQFF. In DNA, the CDR3 is TGTGCCAGCTCACCAGAAAGTTGGACTAGCGGGACTTACAATGAGCAGTTCTTC.

CDR3 protein: CASSQDWRVTYEQYF. DNA of the CDR3: TGTGCCAGCAGCCAAGATTGGCGGGTAACCTACGAGCAGTACTTC. The chain employs TRBV14 and TRBJ2-5, with D maybe TRBD2 (5 bases). The J call may be faulty, since TRBJ2-7 better matches the DNA end. This CDR3 region has 15 residues. Germline V CDR1 and CDR2: SGHDN, FVKESK.

The chain carries TRBV7-6 and TRBJ1-3; 7 nucleotides align to TRBD1. V lost 5 bases, J lost 3 bases, and 10 bases stayed unmatched. This CDR3 is built from 16 residues. Germline lookup yields CDR1 SGHVS and CDR2 FNYEAQ. The CDR3 DNA reads TGTGCCAGCAGCCGAACAGGGGCCCGCGATGGAAACACCATATATTTT. Translating it yields CASSRTGARDGNTIYF.

The chain employs TRBV5-1 and TRBJ1-1, with 7 bases fitting TRBD1. Unmatched junction bases numbered 20, after V lost 2 bases and J lost 4 bases. The CDR3 loop spans 19 amino acids. Per germline, CDR1 SGHRS and CDR2 YFSETQ. The CDR3 region has the DNA TGCGCCAGCAGCTTACTACCCGCTTTGGCAGGGGGTTCTTTCACTGAAGCTTTCTTT. Protein: CASSLLPALAGGSFTEAFF.

J is TRBJ2-1 and V is TRBV28; 9 bases are shared with TRBD2. The CDR3 is 14 residues long. Germline lookup yields CDR1 MDHEN and CDR2 SYDVKM. V gave up 6 bases and J gave up 5 bases; unmatched junction bases: 5. In DNA, the CDR3 is TGTGCCAGCAGCACCGGGACTAGCCACAATGAGCAGTTCTTC. Translated, it gives CASSTGTSHNEQFF.

The chain employs TRBV25-1 and TRBJ2-7, with D possibly being TRBD1 (6 bases). The germline V gene has CDR1 MGHDK and CDR2 SYGVNS. The CDR3 loop spans 12 amino acids. V was trimmed by 10 bases and J by 7 bases, leaving 17 bases between them. The CDR3 DNA is TGTGCCACTAAAAAGGGGGTGGGAGAGCAGTACTTC. Amino acid sequence: CATKKGVGEQYF.

The chain joins TRBV7-2 to TRBJ2-3, with 9 bases aligning to TRBD2. The CDR3 length is 18 residues. The ends lost 4 bases at V and 4 bases at J; junction bases unmatched: 15. Germline assignment: CDR1 SGHTA and CDR2 FQGNSA. The CDR3 DNA sequence: TGTGCCAGCAGCTCCTCCCCCCCTGCGGGAGGGCCGGCAGATACGCAGTATTTT. As protein: CASSSSPPAGGPADTQYF.

This chain links TRBV28 with TRBJ1-2, with D hard to call. With 3 bases removed from V and 6 bases from J, the gap between germline ends came to 11 bases. In germline, CDR1 is MDHEN, CDR2 SYDVKM. The CDR3 runs 13 residues. CDR3 nucleotides: TGTGCCAGCAGTTTGAGAGGGTGGGATGGCTACACCTTC. Its protein product is CASSLRGWDGYTF.

The chain employs TRBV25-1 and TRBJ1-1; maybe TRBD1 (6 bases). V lost 10 bases to trimming and J lost 5 bases, with 14 bases between them. From germline, CDR1 is MGHDK and CDR2 SYGVNS. This CDR3 has 12 amino acids. The CDR3: CATSQGPTEAFF. CDR3 nucleotides: TGTGCCACCTCACAGGGACCTACTGAAGCTTTCTTT.

The rearrangement links TRBV11-2 to TRBJ2-7; D gene uncertain. V lost 2 bases and J lost 6, with 8 bases in between. The germline CDR1 and CDR2 sequences are SGHAT and FQNNGV. This CDR3 contains 12 residues. CDR3 in amino acids: CASSLKTGEQYF. The CDR3 DNA is TGTGCCAGCAGCTTAAAAACCGGCGAGCAGTACTTC.

The V and J genes are TRBV6-6 and TRBJ2-6; 8 bases are a match to TRBD1. The CDR3 runs 16 residues. Germline V gene sequence: CDR1 MNHNY, CDR2 SVGAGI (reference sequence). V shed 5 bases and J 2 bases; nucleotides not matched to a gene: 5. The CDR3 region has the DNA TGTGCCAGCAGTACCCAGACAGGGGCTGGGGCCAACGTCCTGACTTTC. It yields the protein CASSTQTGAGANVLTF.

The V gene is TRBV6-5, the J gene TRBJ1-3; unclear D gene. Per the germline V gene, CDR1 is MNHEY and CDR2 is SVGAGI. Trimming pared 2 bases from V and 0 bases from J, leaving 11 bases between. The length of the CDR3 is 16 residues. Here the CDR3 DNA reads TGTGCCAGCAGTTACGGAGTGCCGGTCTCTGGAAACACCATATATTTT. Residues: CASSYGVPVSGNTIYF.

The chain joins TRBV6-5 to TRBJ1-6; D might be TRBD1 (5 bases). Germline assignment: CDR1 MNHEY and CDR2 SVGAGI. The length of the CDR3 is 15 residues. V was cut by 0 bases and J by 9 bases, with 12 bases left in between. DNA of the CDR3: TGTGCCAGCAGTTACTCGTGGCAGGGCAGTTCACCCCTCCACTTT. It is translated as CASSYSWQGSSPLHF.

This rearrangement joins TRBV18 to TRBJ1-5; weak D call: TRBD1 (6 bases). The CDR3 covers 13 residues. Germline V lookup: CDR1 KGHSH, CDR2 LQKENI. V lost 4 bases and J 7 bases, leaving 11 bases between the germline ends. The CDR3 here is CASSQGVEQPQHF. CDR3 in DNA: TGTGCCAGCTCACAGGGGGTGGAACAGCCCCAGCATTTT.